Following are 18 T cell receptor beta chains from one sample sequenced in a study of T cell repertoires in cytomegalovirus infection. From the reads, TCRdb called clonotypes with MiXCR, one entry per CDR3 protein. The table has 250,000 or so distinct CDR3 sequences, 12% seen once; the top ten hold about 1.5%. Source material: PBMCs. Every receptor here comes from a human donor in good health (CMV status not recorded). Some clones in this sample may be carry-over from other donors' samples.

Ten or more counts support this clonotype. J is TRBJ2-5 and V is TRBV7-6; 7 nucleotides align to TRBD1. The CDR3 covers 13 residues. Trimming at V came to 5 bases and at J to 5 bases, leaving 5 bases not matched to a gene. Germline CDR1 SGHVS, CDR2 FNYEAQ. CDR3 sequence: CASSQDRVETQYF. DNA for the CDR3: TGTGCCAGCAGCCAAGACAGGGTCGAGACCCAGTACTTC.

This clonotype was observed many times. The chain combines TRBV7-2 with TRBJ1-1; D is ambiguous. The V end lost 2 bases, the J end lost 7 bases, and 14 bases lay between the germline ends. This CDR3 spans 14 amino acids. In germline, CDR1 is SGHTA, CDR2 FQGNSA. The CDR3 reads CASSLNRATREAFF. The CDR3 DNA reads TGTGCCAGCAGCTTAAACCGGGCCACACGTGAAGCTTTCTTT.

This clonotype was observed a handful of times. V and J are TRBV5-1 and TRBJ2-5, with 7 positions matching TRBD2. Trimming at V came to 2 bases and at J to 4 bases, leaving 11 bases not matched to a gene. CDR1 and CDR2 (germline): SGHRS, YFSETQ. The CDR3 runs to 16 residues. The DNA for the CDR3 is TGCGCCAGCAGCTTAGGACTAGGGTTGGGAGGAGAGACCCAGTACTTC. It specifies CASSLGLGLGGETQYF.

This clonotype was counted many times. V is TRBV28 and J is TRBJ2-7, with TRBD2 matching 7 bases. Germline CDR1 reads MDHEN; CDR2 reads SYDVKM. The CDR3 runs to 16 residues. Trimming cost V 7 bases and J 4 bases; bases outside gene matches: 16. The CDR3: CASNTLGGRGAYEQYF. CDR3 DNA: TGTGCCAGCAATACCCTCGGAGGGAGGGGAGCTTACGAGCAGTACTTC. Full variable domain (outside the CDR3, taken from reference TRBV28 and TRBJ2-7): DVKVTQSSRYLVKRTGEKVFLECVQDMDHENMFWYRQDPGLGLRLIYFSYDVKMKEKGDIPEGYSVSREKKERFSLILESASTNQTSMYLCASNTLGGRGAYEQYFGPGTRLTVT.

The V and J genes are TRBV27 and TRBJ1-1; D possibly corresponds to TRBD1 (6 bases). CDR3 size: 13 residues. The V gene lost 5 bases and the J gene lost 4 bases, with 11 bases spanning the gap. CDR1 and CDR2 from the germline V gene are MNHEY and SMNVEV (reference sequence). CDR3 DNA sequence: TGTGCCAGCAGTGTAACAGGGAGCACTGAAGCTTTCTTT. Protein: CASSVTGSTEAFF.

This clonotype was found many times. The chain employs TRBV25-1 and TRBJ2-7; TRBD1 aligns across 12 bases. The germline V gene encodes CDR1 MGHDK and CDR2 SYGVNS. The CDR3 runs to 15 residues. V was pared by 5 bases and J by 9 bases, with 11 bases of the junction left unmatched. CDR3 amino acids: CASSTPGQGAGMQYF. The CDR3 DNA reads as TGTGCCAGCAGTACCCCGGGACAGGGGGCAGGGATGCAGTACTTC.

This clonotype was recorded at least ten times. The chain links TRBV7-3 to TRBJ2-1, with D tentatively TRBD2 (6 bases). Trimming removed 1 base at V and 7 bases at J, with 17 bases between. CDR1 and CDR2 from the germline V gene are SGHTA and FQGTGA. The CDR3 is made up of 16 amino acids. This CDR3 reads CASSLKPPAGGNEQFF. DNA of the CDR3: TGTGCCAGCAGCTTAAAACCCCCGGCTGGGGGGAATGAGCAGTTCTTC.

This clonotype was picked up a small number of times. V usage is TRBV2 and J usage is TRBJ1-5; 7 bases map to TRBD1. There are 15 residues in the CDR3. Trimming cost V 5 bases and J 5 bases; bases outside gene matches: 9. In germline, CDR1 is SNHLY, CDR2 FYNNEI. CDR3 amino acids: CASSYDRQGDQPQHF. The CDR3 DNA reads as TGTGCCAGCAGTTACGATAGACAGGGTGATCAGCCCCAGCATTTT.

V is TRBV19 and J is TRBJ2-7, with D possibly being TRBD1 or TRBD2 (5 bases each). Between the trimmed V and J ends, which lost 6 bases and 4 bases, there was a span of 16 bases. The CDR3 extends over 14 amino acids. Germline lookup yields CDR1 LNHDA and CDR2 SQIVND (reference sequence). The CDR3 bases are TGTGCCAGTAGACTTCAGGGACGGCCTTACGAGCAGTACTTC. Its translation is CASRLQGRPYEQYF.

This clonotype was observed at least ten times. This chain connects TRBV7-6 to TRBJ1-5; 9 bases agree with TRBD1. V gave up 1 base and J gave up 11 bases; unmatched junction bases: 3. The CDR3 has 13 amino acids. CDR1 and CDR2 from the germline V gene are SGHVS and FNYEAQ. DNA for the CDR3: TGTGCCAGCAGCTTAGGGGACAGGGAAGCCCAGCATTTT. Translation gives CASSLGDREAQHF.

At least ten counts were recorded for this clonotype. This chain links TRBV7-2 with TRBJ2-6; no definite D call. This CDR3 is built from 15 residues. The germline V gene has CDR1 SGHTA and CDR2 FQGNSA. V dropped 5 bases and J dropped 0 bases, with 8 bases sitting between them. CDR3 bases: TGTGCCAGCAGCGATCAGAACTCTGGGGCCAACGTCCTGACTTTC. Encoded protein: CASSDQNSGANVLTF. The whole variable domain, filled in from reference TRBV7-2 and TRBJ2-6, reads GAGVSQSPSNKVTEKGKDVELRCDPISGHTALYWYRQSLGQGLEFLIYFQGNSAPDKSGLPSDRFSAERTGGSVSTLTIQRTQQEDSAVYLCASSDQNSGANVLTFGAGSRLTVL.

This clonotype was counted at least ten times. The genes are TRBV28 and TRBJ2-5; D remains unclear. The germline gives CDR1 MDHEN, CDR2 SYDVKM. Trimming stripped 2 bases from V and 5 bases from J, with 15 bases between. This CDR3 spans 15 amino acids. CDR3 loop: CASSLPGRSQETQYF. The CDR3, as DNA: TGTGCCAGCAGTTTACCCGGACGGTCTCAGGAGACCCAGTACTTC. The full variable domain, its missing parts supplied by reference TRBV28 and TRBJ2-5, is DVKVTQSSRYLVKRTGEKVFLECVQDMDHENMFWYRQDPGLGLRLIYFSYDVKMKEKGDIPEGYSVSREKKERFSLILESASTNQTSMYLCASSLPGRSQETQYFGPGTRLLVL.

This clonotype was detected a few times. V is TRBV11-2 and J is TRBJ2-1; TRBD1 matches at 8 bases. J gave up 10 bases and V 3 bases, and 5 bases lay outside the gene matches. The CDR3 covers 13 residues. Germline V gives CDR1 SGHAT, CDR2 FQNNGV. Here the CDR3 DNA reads TGTGCCAGCAGCTTGGCAGGGGGCTGGGAGCAGTTCTTC. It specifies CASSLAGGWEQFF. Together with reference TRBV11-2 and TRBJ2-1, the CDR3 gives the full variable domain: EAGVAQSPRYKIIEKRQSVAFWCNPISGHATLYWYQQILGQGPKLLIQFQNNGVVDDSQLPKDRFSAERLKGVDSTLKIQPAKLEDSAVYLCASSLAGGWEQFFGPGTRLTVL.

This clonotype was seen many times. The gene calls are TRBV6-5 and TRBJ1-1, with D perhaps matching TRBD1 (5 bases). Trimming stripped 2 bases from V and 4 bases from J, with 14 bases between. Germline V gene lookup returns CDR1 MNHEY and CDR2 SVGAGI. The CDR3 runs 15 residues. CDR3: CASSYLQGTFTEAFF. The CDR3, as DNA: TGTGCCAGCAGTTACCTCCAAGGGACCTTCACTGAAGCTTTCTTT.

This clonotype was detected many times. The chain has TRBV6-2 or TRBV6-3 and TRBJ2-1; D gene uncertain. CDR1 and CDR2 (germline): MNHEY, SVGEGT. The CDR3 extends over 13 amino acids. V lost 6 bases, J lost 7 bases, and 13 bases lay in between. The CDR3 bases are TGTGCCAGCAGACCATCAGTAATAAATGAGCAGTTCTTC. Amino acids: CASRPSVINEQFF.

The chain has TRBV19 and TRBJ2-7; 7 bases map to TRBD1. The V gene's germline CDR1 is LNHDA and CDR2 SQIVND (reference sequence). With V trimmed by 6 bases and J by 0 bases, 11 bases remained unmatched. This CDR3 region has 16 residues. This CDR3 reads CASRRQGTSSSYEQYF. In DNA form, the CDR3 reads TGTGCCAGTAGAAGACAGGGCACTTCGAGCTCCTACGAGCAGTACTTC.

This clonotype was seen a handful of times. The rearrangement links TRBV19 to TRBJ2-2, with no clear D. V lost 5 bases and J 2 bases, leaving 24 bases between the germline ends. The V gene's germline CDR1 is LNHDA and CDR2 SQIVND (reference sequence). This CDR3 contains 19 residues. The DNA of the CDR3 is TGTGCCAGTAGTTTCTTAGGTGCCAAGACGAACGATAACACCGGGGAGCTGTTTTTT. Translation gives CASSFLGAKTNDNTGELFF.

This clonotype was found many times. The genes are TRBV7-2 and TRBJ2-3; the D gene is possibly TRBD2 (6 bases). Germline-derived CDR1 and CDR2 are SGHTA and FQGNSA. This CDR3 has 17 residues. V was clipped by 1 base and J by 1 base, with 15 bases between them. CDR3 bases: TGTGCCAGCAGCTTAGGGCCCAGCGGGTTGGGCACAGATACGCAGTATTTT. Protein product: CASSLGPSGLGTDTQYF. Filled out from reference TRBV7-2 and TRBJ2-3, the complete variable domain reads GAGVSQSPSNKVTEKGKDVELRCDPISGHTALYWYRQSLGQGLEFLIYFQGNSAPDKSGLPSDRFSAERTGGSVSTLTIQRTQQEDSAVYLCASSLGPSGLGTDTQYFGPGTRLTVL.